This passage covers 19 T cell receptor beta chains from one sample sequenced in a study of molecular identifiers for immune sequencing clone quantification. TCRdb independently ran MiXCR on the PCR reads; one entry per CDR3 protein. The sample carries about 97,000 distinct CDR3 sequences, 20% to 25% recorded once. The source material was naive CD8+ T cells from blood, with Jurkat cell RNA spiked in. The subset denotes: FACS-sorted CD8+CD4-CCR7+CD45RA+ naive T cells. These receptors all stem from a human donor in good health. Some libraries in this study had Jurkat cell RNA spiked in.

The gene calls are TRBV7-9 and TRBJ2-3; D is possibly TRBD1 (6 bases). Trimming cost V 5 bases and J 4 bases, with 22 bases left between them. This CDR3 spans 17 amino acids. Germline CDR1 and CDR2: SEHNR and FQNEAQ (reference sequence). CDR3 DNA: TGTGCCAGCAGCCCACGCTCCCTTGACAGGACGTCAGATACGCAGTATTTT. The encoded protein is CASSPRSLDRTSDTQYF.

This clonotype has just a few counts. The chain recombines TRBV19 with TRBJ2-7, with no clear D. Germline CDR1 reads LNHDA; CDR2 reads SQIVND (reference sequence). Trimming took off 5 bases at V and 3 bases at J, with 17 bases between the two ends. CDR3 length: 15 residues. This CDR3 reads CASSHRTKSIYEQYF. CDR3 bases: TGTGCCAGTAGTCACCGGACGAAAAGTATCTACGAGCAGTACTTC.

As for this clonotype: A much bigger clone sits one base away, suggesting this may be a read error. V usage is TRBV4-1 and J usage is TRBJ1-6, with 7 bases that match TRBD1. The germline gives CDR1 MGHRA, CDR2 YSYEKL. This CDR3 contains 14 residues. As DNA, the CDR3 is TGCGCCAGCGGCCAACAGGGGATCAATTCACCCCTCCACTTT. Translating gives CASGQQGINSPLHF.

The chain recombines TRBV19 with TRBJ1-5, with a tentative D call TRBD1 (5 bases). Looked up from germline, CDR1 is LNHDA and CDR2 is SQIVND (reference sequence). Trimming took off 1 base at V and 2 bases at J, with 9 bases between the two ends. This CDR3 is 15 amino acids long. Here the CDR3 DNA reads TGTGCCAGTAGTATAGGGGGGGGGGGCAATCAGCCCCAGCATTTT. This gives the protein CASSIGGGGNQPQHF.

This clonotype was found many times. The chain couples TRBV15 to TRBJ1-5; 10 nucleotides agree with TRBD1. The ends lost 4 bases at V and 5 bases at J; junction bases unmatched: 14. The CDR3 extends over 18 amino acids. From germline, CDR1 is LNHNV and CDR2 YYDKDF (reference sequence). The CDR3 loop reads CATSKSYLGTGADQPQHF. CDR3 bases: TGTGCCACCAGCAAATCGTATCTGGGGACAGGGGCCGATCAGCCCCAGCATTTT.

The chain couples TRBV20-1 to TRBJ2-5; 12 bases are a match to TRBD2. After removal of 3 bases from V and 8 bases from J, the junction contained 4 bases not matched to a gene. Germline V gene lookup returns CDR1 DFQATT and CDR2 SNEGSKA (reference sequence). There are 13 residues in the CDR3. CDR3: CSARTSGSGTQYF. The CDR3 DNA sequence: TGCAGTGCTAGGACTAGCGGGAGCGGAACCCAGTACTTC.

Points on this clonotype: With a much larger clone just one base away, this may be a read error. The V gene is TRBV11-2, the J gene TRBJ2-3, with TRBD2 matching over 9 bases. Trimming took 8 bases from V and 4 from J; bases not matched to a gene: 7. The CDR3 has 14 amino acids. CDR1 and CDR2 from the germline V gene are SGHAT and FQNNGV. The CDR3 DNA reads TGTGCCAGCCGGGCTAGCGGGACGTCAGATACGCAGTATTTT. It yields the protein CASRASGTSDTQYF. The full variable domain, in which reference TRBV11-2 and TRBJ2-3 provide the parts outside the CDR3, is EAGVAQSPRYKIIEKRQSVAFWCNPISGHATLYWYQQILGQGPKLLIQFQNNGVVDDSQLPKDRFSAERLKGVDSTLKIQPAKLEDSAVYLCASRASGTSDTQYFGPGTRLTVL.

This clonotype has a count of ten or more. This chain uses TRBV3-1 with TRBJ2-4; 7 bases map to TRBD1. Germline V gene sequence: CDR1 LGHDT, CDR2 YNNKEL (reference sequence). Trimming removed 3 bases from V and 6 bases from J; junction bases left unmatched: 14. This CDR3 is 17 amino acids long. This CDR3 is CASSHTSGTADRNIQYF. The CDR3 DNA sequence: TGTGCCAGCAGCCATACTTCCGGGACAGCCGACAGAAACATTCAGTACTTC.

This clonotype has a count of ten or more. The genes are TRBV5-8 and TRBJ2-5, with 7 bases that match TRBD1. Trimming took 4 bases from V and 0 from J; bases not matched to a gene: 12. Germline V lookup: CDR1 SGHTS, CDR2 YDEGEE. This CDR3 has 17 residues. This chain's CDR3 is CASSQGTASEYQETQYF. CDR3 nucleotide sequence: TGTGCCAGCAGCCAGGGGACAGCCTCAGAGTACCAAGAGACCCAGTACTTC.

Many counts were recorded for this clonotype. The V gene is TRBV6-2 or TRBV6-3, the J gene TRBJ1-2; D gene unclear. The V and J ends lost 1 base and 0 bases respectively, with 9 bases between them. The CDR3 extends over 15 amino acids. Germline V lookup: CDR1 MNHEY, CDR2 SVGEGT. The CDR3: CASSYFPGTNYGYTF. CDR3 nucleotides: TGTGCCAGCAGTTACTTCCCAGGCACTAACTATGGCTACACCTTC.

This clonotype came up many times. V and J are TRBV7-8 and TRBJ1-5; a possible D gene is TRBD1 (5 bases). The CDR3 runs 16 residues. Germline V CDR1 and CDR2: SGHVS, FQNEAQ. The ends were cut back, 8 bases at V and 1 base at J, with 18 bases in the middle. CDR3 residues: CASSESGYSSNQPQHF. As DNA, the CDR3 is TGTGCCAGCTCCGAATCAGGGTATAGCAGCAATCAGCCCCAGCATTTT.

With respect to this clonotype: This may be a read error, as it is one base from a much larger clone. No conserved phenylalanine or tryptophan is present at the end of the CDR3, so a read error is the likely explanation. The chain carries TRBV6-2 or TRBV6-3 and TRBJ2-7; weak D call: TRBD1 (6 bases). This CDR3 is 13 amino acids long. V was cut by 4 bases and J by 2 bases, with 9 bases left in between. CDR1 is MNHEY, CDR2 SVGEGT, per germline. The CDR3 loop reads CASSWTDAYEQYI. CDR3 nucleotides: TGTGCCAGCAGTTGGACAGACGCCTACGAGCAGTACATC.

This clonotype was counted at least ten times. The V gene is TRBV14, the J gene TRBJ2-1; D is perhaps TRBD2 (7 bases). Germline CDR1 SGHDN, CDR2 FVKESK. The V and J ends lost 0 bases and 6 bases respectively, with 15 bases between them. CDR3 length equals 16 residues. For the CDR3, the DNA is TGTGCCAGCAGCCAAGATGGCGCGGGGGCACTCAATGAGCAGTTCTTC. This encodes CASSQDGAGALNEQFF.

This clonotype was recorded a few times. This sequence joins TRBV7-2 and TRBJ2-6; D unresolved. With 2 bases removed from V and 0 bases from J, the gap between germline ends came to 11 bases. The V gene's germline CDR1 is SGHTA and CDR2 FQGNSA. The CDR3 has 17 amino acids. The CDR3 region has the DNA TGTGCCAGCAGCTTATATAACAGTCCCTCTGGGGCCAACGTCCTGACTTTC. Translated: CASSLYNSPSGANVLTF.

Comments on this clonotype: A clone one base away is much larger, so this may be a read error. The chain uses TRBV5-8 and TRBJ2-3; 7 bases agree with TRBD2. The J segment lost 1 base and the V segment lost 4 bases, leaving 9 bases of the junction unmatched. CDR1 is SGHTS, CDR2 YDEGEE, per germline. The CDR3 has 16 amino acids. The CDR3 is CASSTGLDIGTDTQYF. Here the CDR3 DNA reads TGTGCCAGCAGCACCGGACTAGATATAGGCACAGATACGCAGTATTTT.

Here the CDR3 reads CASSLQGSYNQPQHF. CDR3 bases: TGTGCCAGCAGCTTACAGGGCTCTTACAATCAGCCCCAGCATTTT. The chain employs TRBV7-8 and TRBJ1-5; D possibly corresponds to TRBD1 (5 bases). Trimming stripped 2 bases from V and 3 bases from J, with 11 bases between. This CDR3 region has 15 residues. Germline lookup yields CDR1 SGHVS and CDR2 FQNEAQ. Filled out from reference TRBV7-8 and TRBJ1-5, the complete variable domain reads GAGVSQSPRYKVAKRGQDVALRCDPISGHVSLFWYQQALGQGPEFLTYFQNEAQLDKSGLPSDRFFAERPEGSVSTLKIQRTQQEDSAVYLCASSLQGSYNQPQHFGDGTRLSIL.

As to this clonotype: A much larger clone is a single base away; this may be a read error. The chain joins TRBV7-9 to TRBJ2-5, with D unresolved. Germline V gene data show CDR1 as SEHNR and CDR2 as FQNEAQ (reference sequence). The CDR3 runs 14 residues. The CDR3 DNA reads as TGTGCCAGCAGCTCTCTAACGCACCATGAGACCCAGTACTTC. Translation: CASSSLTHHETQYF.

This clonotype was seen repeatedly, ten times or more. The chain is built from TRBV7-9 and TRBJ2-3; D is ambiguous. This CDR3 contains 15 residues. Germline V CDR1 and CDR2: SEHNR, FQNEAQ (reference sequence). Trimming pared 5 bases from V and 0 bases from J, leaving 12 bases between. The CDR3 region is CASSPLVSSTDTQYF. The CDR3 DNA reads as TGTGCCAGCAGCCCGCTAGTATCTAGCACAGATACGCAGTATTTT.

This clonotype was observed at least ten times. The chain uses TRBV15 and TRBJ2-1, with a possible D match to TRBD2 (6 bases). Per germline, CDR1 LNHNV and CDR2 YYDKDF (reference sequence). Trimming stripped 8 bases from V and 2 bases from J, with 10 bases between. The CDR3 extends over 13 amino acids. The CDR3 nucleotides are TGTGCCACCCAGCCTAGCGCCTACAATGAGCAGTTCTTC. It is translated as CATQPSAYNEQFF.